The entry that follows covers one T cell receptor beta chain sequence. This sample stems from a study of blood T cell repertoires in COVID-19. Overall study context: There were acute and convalescent COVID-19 samples, and they came from the United States, Italy and Spain.

In the source study's methods: It was from reference gene primer amplification that nucleated cell counts were estimated. Sequenced by immunoSEQ multiplex PCR; TCRdb stores in-frame clones only, minus some. The DNA gave D and trimming, while V, J and clone size come from that table. The sample carries about 81,000 clones, 89% recorded once. The CDR3 is 15 residues long. The V segment lost 4 bases and the J segment 5 bases; nucleotides outside the gene matches: 9. CDR1 is LGHNA and CDR2 is YNFKEQ in the germline V gene. Sequenced sample: peripheral blood. This clonotype was sampled from an older man with active or convalescent COVID-19. This chain uses TRBV4-2 with TRBJ1-1; 8 bases are a match to TRBD1. The DNA for the CDR3 is TGTGCCAGCAGCCGATTGGACAGGGTAGGAACTGAAGCTTTCTTT. Its protein is CASSRLDRVGTEAFF.